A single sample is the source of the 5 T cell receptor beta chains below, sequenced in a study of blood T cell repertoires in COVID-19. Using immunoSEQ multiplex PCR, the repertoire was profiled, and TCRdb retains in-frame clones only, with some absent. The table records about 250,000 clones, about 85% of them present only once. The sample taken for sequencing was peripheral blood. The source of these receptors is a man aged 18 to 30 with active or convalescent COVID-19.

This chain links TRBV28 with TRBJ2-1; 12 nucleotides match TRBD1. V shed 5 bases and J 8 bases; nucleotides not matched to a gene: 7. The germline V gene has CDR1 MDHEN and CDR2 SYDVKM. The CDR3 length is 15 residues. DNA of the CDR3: TGTGCCAGCAGTACCCGGGACAGGGGGCTCGATGAGCAGTTCTTC. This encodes CASSTRDRGLDEQFF.

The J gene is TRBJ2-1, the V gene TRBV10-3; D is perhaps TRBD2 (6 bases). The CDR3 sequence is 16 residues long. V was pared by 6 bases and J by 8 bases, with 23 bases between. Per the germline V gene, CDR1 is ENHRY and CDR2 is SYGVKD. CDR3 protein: CAIRTILGPGGDEQFF. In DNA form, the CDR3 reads TGTGCCATCAGGACTATCTTGGGGCCTGGAGGGGATGAGCAGTTCTTC.

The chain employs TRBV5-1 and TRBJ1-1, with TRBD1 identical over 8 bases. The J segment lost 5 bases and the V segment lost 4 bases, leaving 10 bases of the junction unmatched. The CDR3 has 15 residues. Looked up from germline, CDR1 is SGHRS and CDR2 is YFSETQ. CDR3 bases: TGCGCCAGCAGCAATACCAGGGGGCGGGGGACTGAAGCTTTCTTT. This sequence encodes CASSNTRGRGTEAFF. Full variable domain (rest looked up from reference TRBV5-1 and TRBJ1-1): KAGVTQTPRYLIKTRGQQVTLSCSPISGHRSVSWYQQTPGQGLQFLFEYFSETQRNKGNFPGRFSGRQFSNSRSEMNVSTLELGDSALYLCASSNTRGRGTEAFFGQGTRLTVV.

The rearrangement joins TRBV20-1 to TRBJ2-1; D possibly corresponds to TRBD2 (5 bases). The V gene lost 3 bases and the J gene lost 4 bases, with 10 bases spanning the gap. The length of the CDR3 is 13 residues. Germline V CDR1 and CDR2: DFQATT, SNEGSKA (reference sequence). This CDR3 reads CSASRGIYNEQFF. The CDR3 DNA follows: TGCAGTGCTAGTAGAGGGATTTACAATGAGCAGTTCTTC.

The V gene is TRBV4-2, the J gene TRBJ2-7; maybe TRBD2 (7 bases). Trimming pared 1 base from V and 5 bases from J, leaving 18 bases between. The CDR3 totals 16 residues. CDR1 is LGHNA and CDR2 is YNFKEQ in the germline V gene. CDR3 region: CASSQVAWGGPHEQYF. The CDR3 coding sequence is TGTGCCAGCAGCCAAGTGGCTTGGGGGGGCCCGCACGAGCAGTACTTC.